Given below is one T cell receptor beta chain in context. This CDR3 is 15 amino acids long. Per germline, CDR1 MNHNY and CDR2 SVGAGI (reference sequence). V trimming: 0 bases; J trimming: 7 bases; junction bases outside the gene matches: 7. Sequencing used immunoSEQ multiplex PCR; TCRdb keeps in-frame clones, though not all of them. Found here are hundreds of thousands of clones, more than 70% of them singletons; the top ten hold 1.5% to 2%. The sample originates from a study of shared clonotypes between healthy human individuals. This chain uses TRBV6-6 with TRBJ1-2, with 8 bases identical to TRBD1. Sequenced material: memory CD4+ T cells sorted from blood. Subset given: CD45RA-negative fraction. The TCR sequence derives from a woman aged 25 to 39 in good health. The CDR3 here is CASSYSTGEAGGYTF. The CDR3 region has the DNA TGTGCCAGCAGTTACTCGACAGGGGAAGCAGGTGGCTACACCTTC.